The 20 T cell receptor beta chains in this list originate from one sample, sequenced in a study of CXCR3-negative and CXCR3-positive naive CD8 T cells. Their antigens remain unidentified. Study-level points and caveats: A higher hydrophobicity marked the TRB CDR3s of CXCR3-positive naive cells versus CXCR3-negative naive cells.

5' RACE with UMI labels generated the TRB cDNA libraries. TCRdb re-called the 5' RACE reads and catalogs CDR3 proteins one per entry, DNA excluded. Seen in this sample are about 60,000 distinct CDR3 sequences; the ten most common clones hold 0.53%. Sample: naive CXCR3+ CD8+ T cells from blood. Subset of the sample: CD45RO-CCR7+CD27+CD95- naive CD8+ T cells expressing CXCR3 (TNR3+). Receptors were obtained from a human donor in good health. Some clones in this sample may be carry-over from other donors' samples.

V is TRBV5-1 and J is TRBJ2-1; lacking DNA, the TRBD2 call made by TCRdb goes unchecked. The CDR3 totals 15 residues. From germline, CDR1 is SGHRS and CDR2 YFSETQ. The CDR3 is CASSLVVPSDNEQFF.

The chain recombines TRBV27 with TRBJ2-7; there is no DNA to check the TCRdb D call of TRBD1. The CDR3 sequence is 13 residues long. CDR1 is MNHEY and CDR2 is SMNVEV in the germline V gene (reference sequence). CDR3 sequence: CASRYAGNYEQYF.

This sequence joins TRBV7-9 and TRBJ2-3. Germline CDR1 and CDR2: SEHNR and FQNEAQ (reference sequence). The CDR3 runs 16 residues. This chain's CDR3 is CASSPTAVTSTDTQYF.

The chain is built from TRBV2 and TRBJ1-5; TCRdb indicates TRBD1, and absent DNA this call remains unverified. This CDR3 contains 14 residues. Germline-derived CDR1 and CDR2 are SNHLY and FYNNEI. CDR3 sequence reads: CAIQQDAGNQPQHF.

The chain recombines TRBV7-9 with TRBJ2-7; TCRdb calls TRBD1, which cannot be checked without DNA. The length of the CDR3 is 13 residues. The V gene's germline CDR1 is SEHNR and CDR2 FQNEAQ (reference sequence). CDR3: CASSGGGAYEQYF.

This chain uses TRBV7-8 with TRBJ2-4; TCRdb picks TRBD2, but there is no DNA to check that call. CDR1 and CDR2 from the germline V gene are SGHVS and FQNEAQ. This CDR3 contains 11 residues. The CDR3: CASAEGAIQYF.

V and J are TRBV24-1 and TRBJ2-1; the D call from TCRdb, TRBD2, cannot be confirmed without DNA. Germline CDR1 is KGHDR and CDR2 is SFDVKD. The CDR3 is 16 amino acids. CDR3 protein: CATSEPTSGAYNEQFF.

The V gene is TRBV4-1, the J gene TRBJ2-1; the TCRdb D gene call, TRBD1, has no DNA to confirm it. Germline loops: CDR1 MGHRA, CDR2 YSYEKL. This CDR3 spans 15 amino acids. The CDR3: CASSQWDSLYNEQFF.

CDR3: CASGTGLYEQYF. The chain carries TRBV27 and TRBJ2-7; TCRdb calls TRBD1, which cannot be checked without DNA. The CDR3 consists of 12 residues. Germline assignment: CDR1 MNHEY and CDR2 SMNVEV (reference sequence).

The chain employs TRBV28 and TRBJ1-5; TCRdb's D call, TRBD1, is unchecked because there is no DNA. The germline V gene has CDR1 MDHEN and CDR2 SYDVKM. This CDR3 has 18 residues. The CDR3 region is CASSLGGSGEGSNQPQHF.

J is TRBJ1-1 and V is TRBV6-4; TCRdb's D call, TRBD1, is unchecked because there is no DNA. The CDR3 is made up of 11 amino acids. Germline V lookup: CDR1 MRHNA, CDR2 SNTAGT. CDR3 amino acids: CASRQGGEAFF.

The chain couples TRBV24-1 to TRBJ2-4; TCRdb outputs TRBD1, but without DNA this stays unchecked. CDR1 and CDR2 (germline): KGHDR, SFDVKD. The CDR3 is 19 residues long. The CDR3 loop reads CATSDFRIEGVWKPNIQYF.

The genes are TRBV18 and TRBJ2-1. Germline V gene sequence: CDR1 KGHSH, CDR2 LQKENI. This CDR3 is 13 amino acids long. The CDR3 spells CASSRTDYNEQFF. Together with reference TRBV18 and TRBJ2-1, the CDR3 gives the full variable domain: NAGVMQNPRHLVRRRGQEARLRCSPMKGHSHVYWYRQLPEEGLKFMVYLQKENIIDESGMPKERFSAEFPKEGPSILRIQQVVRGDSAAYFCASSRTDYNEQFFGPGTRLTVL.

The rearrangement joins TRBV12-3 or TRBV12-4 to TRBJ2-1. The CDR3 length is 13 residues. This chain's CDR3 is CASSLRTYNEQFF.

This chain links TRBV4-1 with TRBJ2-7; TCRdb's D call of TRBD1 is untestable without DNA. The CDR3 is made up of 15 amino acids. In germline, CDR1 is MGHRA, CDR2 YSYEKL. The CDR3 sequence: CASSQTRQGGYEQYF.

This rearrangement joins TRBV19 to TRBJ2-7. CDR1 and CDR2 (germline): LNHDA, SQIVND (reference sequence). This CDR3 comprises 13 residues. CDR3 loop: CASSISQAYEQYF.

The V call is TRBV29-1, the J call TRBJ1-2; TCRdb's D gene call, TRBD1, goes unchecked for lack of DNA. Per the germline V gene, CDR1 is SQVTM and CDR2 is ANQGSEA. CDR3 length: 11 amino acids. CDR3 sequence reads: CSHTGNYGYTF.

V gene TRBV5-1 combines with J gene TRBJ2-7. This CDR3 has 13 amino acids. Per germline, CDR1 SGHRS and CDR2 YFSETQ. The CDR3 here is CASSLQADYEQYF.

The chain couples TRBV9 to TRBJ2-7; lacking DNA, the TRBD1 call made by TCRdb goes unchecked. From germline, CDR1 is SGDLS and CDR2 YYNGEE. This CDR3 comprises 15 residues. This CDR3 is CASSSDSNLPHEQYF. Looking up the rest from reference TRBV9 and TRBJ2-7 gives the full variable domain: DSGVTQTPKHLITATGQRVTLRCSPRSGDLSVYWYQQSLDQGLQFLIQYYNGEERAKGNILERFSAQQFPDLHSELNLSSLELGDSALYFCASSSDSNLPHEQYFGPGTRLTVT.

V gene TRBV7-9 combines with J gene TRBJ1-2. The CDR3 consists of 15 residues. Germline CDR1 SEHNR, CDR2 FQNEAQ (reference sequence). The chain's CDR3 is CASSVSGVYNYGYTF.